A single sample gave rise to the 27 T cell receptor beta chains below, sequenced in a study of chemoradiotherapy in HPV16-positive cancers. Profiling relied on immunoSEQ multiplex PCR, and the TCRdb table lists in-frame clones only, not all of them. The table records about 35,000 clones, roughly 86% of them present only once. This specimen was blood, taken from a patient who underwent chemoradiotherapy. All receptors come from a human donor with HPV-associated anogenital cancer.

A few counts support this clone. The chain links TRBV12-5 to TRBJ1-6, with D unclear. The CDR3 has 15 residues. The germline V gene has CDR1 LGHNT and CDR2 FRNRAP. V was pared by 1 base and J by 5 bases, with 9 bases between. CDR3 bases: TGTGCTAGTGGTTTGGACTCATCCAATAATTCACCCCTCCACTTT. Its translation: CASGLDSSNNSPLHF.

There are a few counts of this clone. The chain uses TRBV5-1 and TRBJ2-5, with a tentative D call TRBD2 (6 bases). Per germline, CDR1 SGHRS and CDR2 YFSETQ. CDR3 size: 13 residues. The V end was cut by 4 bases, the J end by 5 bases, with 12 bases between. The CDR3 DNA reads as TGCGCCAGCAGCGAAACGGCGGGGGAGACCCAGTACTTC. Amino acids: CASSETAGETQYF.

J is TRBJ2-5 and V is TRBV6-4; D is possibly TRBD1 (6 bases). CDR3 length: 13 residues. Looked up from germline, CDR1 is MRHNA and CDR2 is SNTAGT. V was clipped by 8 bases and J by 7 bases, with 17 bases between them. In DNA, the CDR3 is TGTGCCAGCTATCCCTCGGGCAGGGGGACCCAGTACTTC. Translated: CASYPSGRGTQYF.

This clone has a single count. This chain connects TRBV2 to TRBJ2-1; D gene ambiguous. Germline V gene lookup returns CDR1 SNHLY and CDR2 FYNNEI. V lost 5 bases and J 7 bases, leaving 15 bases between the germline ends. This CDR3 has 14 residues. This CDR3 is CASSPGLVGNEQFF. The DNA of the CDR3 is TGTGCCAGCAGTCCAGGCCTGGTTGGGAATGAGCAGTTCTTC.

The chain joins TRBV9 to TRBJ1-2; D may be TRBD1 (6 bases). The V gene lost 3 bases and the J gene lost 8 bases, with 17 bases spanning the gap. The germline V gene encodes CDR1 SGDLS and CDR2 YYNGEE. The CDR3 runs to 14 residues. The CDR3 DNA reads TGTGCCAGCAGCGCTCAACAGGGACGTCGCGGCTACACCTTC. It yields the protein CASSAQQGRRGYTF.

The gene calls are TRBV18 and TRBJ1-1; 7 positions agree with TRBD1. Per the germline V gene, CDR1 is KGHSH and CDR2 is LQKENI. The CDR3 extends over 13 amino acids. V shed 4 bases, J shed 5 bases, and the junction held 4 bases outside the gene matches. This CDR3 is CASSLSGGTEAFF. The CDR3 nucleotides are TGTGCCAGCTCACTTTCAGGGGGAACTGAAGCTTTCTTT.

The rearrangement uses TRBV4-1 and TRBJ1-5, with D unclear. Trimming removed 5 bases from V and 3 bases from J, with 14 bases in between. Germline CDR1 MGHRA, CDR2 YSYEKL. The CDR3 covers 15 residues. The chain's CDR3 is CASSKEHGINQPQHF. The CDR3 DNA reads as TGCGCCAGCAGCAAGGAACACGGAATCAATCAGCCCCAGCATTTT.

The chain joins TRBV18 to TRBJ1-4; D uncertain. CDR3 size: 12 residues. V was cut by 3 bases and J by 10 bases, with 9 bases left in between. Germline-derived CDR1 and CDR2 are KGHSH and LQKENI. CDR3 bases: TGTGCCAGCTCACCCACCCCGAGAAAACTGTTTTTT. It yields the protein CASSPTPRKLFF.

V gene TRBV5-8 combines with J gene TRBJ2-3; 9 bases are a match to TRBD2. V was clipped by 7 bases and J by 1 base; unmatched bases: 13. CDR3 length: 17 residues. Germline lookup yields CDR1 SGHTS and CDR2 YDEGEE. In DNA form, the CDR3 reads TGTGCCAGCCCCCGGGGGGTGGCTAGCGGGGGCACAGATACGCAGTATTTT. The encoded protein is CASPRGVASGGTDTQYF.

This rearrangement joins TRBV4-3 to TRBJ2-1; D tentatively fits TRBD1 or TRBD2 (5 bases each). CDR3 length: 15 residues. Germline-derived CDR1 and CDR2 are LGHNA and YSLEER. V was trimmed by 5 bases and J by 3 bases, leaving 14 bases between them. The CDR3 loop reads CASSARDAGYNEQFF. The CDR3 DNA sequence: TGCGCCAGCAGCGCCCGGGACGCCGGCTACAATGAGCAGTTCTTC.

The chain employs TRBV18 and TRBJ1-1; 8 nucleotides match TRBD1. Per the germline V gene, CDR1 is KGHSH and CDR2 is LQKENI. This CDR3 spans 14 amino acids. J gave up 1 base and V 3 bases, and 1 base lay outside the gene matches. CDR3 nucleotides: TGTGCCAGCTCACCCGGACAGGGGAACACTGAAGCTTTCTTT. Amino acid sequence: CASSPGQGNTEAFF.

The rearrangement joins TRBV7-6 to TRBJ2-7, with TRBD1 as a possible D gene (6 bases). Germline CDR1 SGHVS, CDR2 FNYEAQ. The V end was cut by 1 base, the J end by 5 bases, with 12 bases between. The CDR3 length is 14 residues. In DNA, the CDR3 is TGTGCCAGCAGCTTAGTGGGACCAGGGGACGAGCAGTACTTC. It is translated as CASSLVGPGDEQYF.

This chain connects TRBV5-1 to TRBJ1-5; D possibly corresponds to TRBD1 (5 bases). With 4 bases removed from V and 3 bases from J, the gap between germline ends came to 11 bases. Germline V gene data show CDR1 as SGHRS and CDR2 as YFSETQ. The CDR3 has 14 amino acids. The CDR3 region has the DNA TGCGCCAGCAGCCCGGGGACGTCCAATCAGCCCCAGCATTTT. Its translation is CASSPGTSNQPQHF.

This chain connects TRBV5-1 to TRBJ1-1; D remains unclear. Germline V gives CDR1 SGHRS, CDR2 YFSETQ. V was cut by 5 bases and J by 1 base, with 18 bases left in between. This CDR3 is built from 16 residues. DNA for the CDR3: TGCGCCAGCAGAGAAGGATCGGAGGGATGGAACACTGAAGCTTTCTTT. Translated, it gives CASREGSEGWNTEAFF.

The rearrangement links TRBV5-4 to TRBJ2-2; TRBD2 might be the D (5 bases). The CDR3 has 16 amino acids. Per germline, CDR1 SGHNT and CDR2 YYREEE (reference sequence). Trimming took 0 bases from V and 2 from J, leaving 11 bases between them. CDR3 nucleotides: TGTGCCAGCAGCTTGGCCGAGGGCAGCAACACCGGGGAGCTGTTTTTT. It yields the protein CASSLAEGSNTGELFF.

The V and J genes are TRBV4-1 and TRBJ2-7; D uncertain. The germline V gene has CDR1 MGHRA and CDR2 YSYEKL. The V end was cut by 4 bases, the J end by 0 bases, with 10 bases between. The CDR3 is 14 amino acids. CDR3 sequence reads: CASSPPENSYEQYF. CDR3 nucleotides: TGCGCCAGCAGCCCACCTGAGAACTCCTACGAGCAGTACTTC.

The chain links TRBV9 to TRBJ2-1; D is tentatively TRBD1 or TRBD2 (5 bases each). The germline V and J ends were trimmed by 3 bases and 3 bases, with 7 bases remaining between them. Germline lookup yields CDR1 SGDLS and CDR2 YYNGEE. The CDR3 runs to 13 residues. DNA of the CDR3: TGTGCCAGCAGCGGGGGGATCTACAATGAGCAGTTCTTC. Translation gives CASSGGIYNEQFF.

The chain joins TRBV6-5 to TRBJ1-6, with TRBD1 as a possible D gene (6 bases). V lost 2 bases, J lost 5 bases, and 13 bases lay in between. The CDR3 spans 16 residues. Germline loops: CDR1 MNHEY, CDR2 SVGAGI. The CDR3 DNA sequence: TGTGCCAGCAGTTACGGGGCGGGGGCAAATAATTCACCCCTCCACTTT. The encoded protein is CASSYGAGANNSPLHF.

This clone was seen more than once but under ten times. The chain employs TRBV5-6 and TRBJ1-2; TRBD1 matches 8 bases. The CDR3 sequence is 15 residues long. The trim removed 0 bases at V and 3 bases at J, leaving 4 bases unmatched. Germline loops: CDR1 SGHDT, CDR2 YYEEEE. CDR3 coding DNA: TGTGCCAGCAGCTTGGGACCGGGACAGGACTATGGCTACACCTTC. It is translated as CASSLGPGQDYGYTF.

Only one count was recorded for this clone. The chain employs TRBV6-6 and TRBJ2-5; 10 nucleotides match TRBD1. V lost 5 bases and J lost 2; bases outside the gene matches: 5. The CDR3 length is 15 residues. CDR1 and CDR2 from the germline V gene are MNHNY and SVGAGI (reference sequence). CDR3 bases: TGTGCCAGCAGTAAACCGGACAGGGGGCAAGAGACCCAGTACTTC. Translation gives CASSKPDRGQETQYF.

The J gene is TRBJ2-2, the V gene TRBV6-5; TRBD2 might be the D (5 bases). Germline V CDR1 and CDR2: MNHEY, SVGAGI. The CDR3 has 14 residues. Trimming removed 6 bases from V and 3 bases from J, with 11 bases in between. Written as DNA, the CDR3 is TGTGCCAGCAGCAAGCGGAAGGACACCGGGGAGCTGTTTTTT. This encodes CASSKRKDTGELFF.

The V call is TRBV7-9, the J call TRBJ1-6; 7 nucleotides line up with TRBD1. Germline CDR1 SEHNR, CDR2 FQNEAQ (reference sequence). This CDR3 is 13 amino acids long. J lost 7 bases, V lost 8 bases, and 5 bases had no gene match. In DNA form, the CDR3 reads TGTGCCAGCGGAGGACAGGACAATTCACCCCTCCACTTT. Protein product: CASGGQDNSPLHF.

This sequence joins TRBV18 and TRBJ2-2; 7 bases line up with TRBD2. Germline CDR1 KGHSH, CDR2 LQKENI. V lost 3 bases and J lost 3; bases outside the gene matches: 13. This CDR3 contains 18 residues. The CDR3 nucleotides are TGTGCCAGCTCACCCCTCGGCGCGGGGGTATTATACACCGGGGAGCTGTTTTTT. Encoded protein: CASSPLGAGVLYTGELFF.

The chain carries TRBV19 and TRBJ1-1; 8 positions match TRBD1. The CDR3 loop spans 14 amino acids. The V and J ends lost 10 bases and 0 bases, in that order; junction bases with no gene match: 7. CDR1 is LNHDA and CDR2 is SQIVND in the germline V gene (reference sequence). The CDR3 reads CATGQGQMNTEAFF. The DNA for the CDR3 is TGTGCCACTGGACAGGGCCAAATGAACACTGAAGCTTTCTTT.

This clone occurred once. The chain joins TRBV11-2 to TRBJ1-2; D possibly corresponds to TRBD1 (5 bases). The V and J ends lost 5 bases and 0 bases respectively, with 16 bases between them. The CDR3 loop spans 16 amino acids. CDR1 and CDR2 from the germline V gene are SGHAT and FQNNGV. CDR3 sequence: CASSPKLDTTNYGYTF. The CDR3 DNA follows: TGTGCCAGCAGCCCAAAATTGGACACCACTAACTATGGCTACACCTTC.

The chain is built from TRBV6-1 and TRBJ2-7; 10 bases are a match to TRBD1. The germline V gene has CDR1 MNHNS and CDR2 SASEGT. Trimming at V came to 3 bases and at J to 2 bases, leaving 4 bases not matched to a gene. The CDR3 totals 15 residues. The DNA for the CDR3 is TGTGCCAGCAGTGAGACCGGGACAGGGGCCTACGAGCAGTACTTC. Protein product: CASSETGTGAYEQYF.

CDR3 sequence: CASSPQGLNTEAFF. DNA for the CDR3: TGTGCCAGCTCACCACAGGGGCTAAACACTGAAGCTTTCTTT. The chain couples TRBV18 to TRBJ1-1, with D possibly being TRBD1 (5 bases). CDR1 KGHSH and CDR2 LQKENI come from the germline V gene. Trimming took off 1 base at V and 2 bases at J, with 8 bases between the two ends. The CDR3 covers 14 residues.